The 14 T cell receptor beta chains listed next were all sequenced from one sample in a study of control samples from healthy donors and cancer patients. Sequencing used immunoSEQ multiplex PCR; TCRdb keeps in-frame clones, though not all of them. The data contain nearly 200,000 clones, 90% to 95% of them seen just once; the ten biggest clones take up over 1.5%. The material sequenced was blood. The source is a man aged 25 to 40 in good health.

J is TRBJ2-7 and V is TRBV18; tentatively, D is TRBD1 or TRBD2 (5 bases each). The germline CDR1 and CDR2 sequences are KGHSH and LQKENI. The CDR3 extends over 16 amino acids. The ends were cut back, 3 bases at V and 1 base at J, with 16 bases in the middle. The CDR3 loop reads CASSPRARGASYEQYF. The CDR3 bases are TGTGCCAGCTCACCTAGGGCCCGGGGCGCGTCCTACGAGCAGTACTTC.

CDR3 DNA: TGTGCTAGTGGCCTCGACCCGGGACAGGGGGCCACTGAAGCTTTCTTT. It encodes CASGLDPGQGATEAFF. V usage is TRBV12-5 and J usage is TRBJ1-1, with TRBD1 matching over 12 bases. V lost 6 bases to trimming and J lost 4 bases; unmatched junction nucleotides: 9. CDR1 and CDR2 from the germline V gene are LGHNT and FRNRAP. There are 16 residues in the CDR3.

The CDR3 region is CASRMGGKHYEQYF. The CDR3 nucleotides are TGCGCCAGCCGAATGGGAGGTAAACACTACGAGCAGTACTTC. The chain is built from TRBV23-1 and TRBJ2-7; D is possibly TRBD2 (6 bases). TRBV23-1 is noted as an ORF with a role that remains uncertain. V lost 8 bases and J 3 bases, leaving 17 bases between the germline ends. CDR3 length: 14 residues.

The J gene is TRBJ2-7, the V gene TRBV5-1; either TRBD1 or TRBD2 may fit D (5 bases each). The CDR3 has 15 residues. Germline assignment: CDR1 SGHRS and CDR2 YFSETQ. V was pared by 0 bases and J by 2 bases, with 12 bases between. CDR3 protein: CASSLDWDGPYEQYF. In nucleotides, the CDR3 is TGCGCCAGCAGCTTGGATTGGGACGGGCCCTACGAGCAGTACTTC. Looking up the rest from reference TRBV5-1 and TRBJ2-7 gives the full variable domain: KAGVTQTPRYLIKTRGQQVTLSCSPISGHRSVSWYQQTPGQGLQFLFEYFSETQRNKGNFPGRFSGRQFSNSRSEMNVSTLELGDSALYLCASSLDWDGPYEQYFGPGTRLTVT.

On this clone itself: Different DNA sequences within this sample yield the same CDR3. The V call is TRBV27, the J call TRBJ2-3; 10 bases fit TRBD2. J was trimmed by 0 bases and V by 3 bases; bases with no gene match: 9. The CDR3 totals 18 residues. Germline loops: CDR1 MNHEY, CDR2 SMNVEV (reference sequence). The CDR3 reads CASSLSTSGEPSTDTQYF. CDR3 DNA sequence: TGTGCCAGCAGTTTGAGTACTAGCGGGGAACCTAGCACAGATACGCAGTATTTT.

The CDR3 bases are TGTGCCAGCAGCGAAACCTCTGCGTCCTCCTACGAGCAGTACTTC. This encodes CASSETSASSYEQYF. The chain links TRBV3-1 (or the pseudogene TRBV3-2) to TRBJ2-7; no definite D call. The CDR3 has 15 amino acids. The germline V and J ends were trimmed by 5 bases and 0 bases, with 14 bases remaining between them. Germline V gene lookup returns CDR1 LGHDT and CDR2 YNNKEL (reference sequence).

The chain combines TRBV5-8 with TRBJ1-4; TRBD1 agrees at 7 bases. The CDR3 is 14 residues long. The V gene's germline CDR1 is SGHTS and CDR2 YDEGEE. With V trimmed by 4 bases and J by 6 bases, 6 bases remained unmatched. Here the CDR3 DNA reads TGTGCCAGCAGCCTGACAGGGATCCATGAAAAACTGTTTTTT. Its protein product is CASSLTGIHEKLFF.

This clone was detected only once. This chain connects TRBV18 to TRBJ1-6, with D hard to call. V lost 2 bases and J 2 bases, leaving 7 bases between the germline ends. The CDR3 runs 15 residues. Germline CDR1 is KGHSH and CDR2 is LQKENI. For the CDR3, the DNA is TGTGCCAGCTCACCAGGCGAGGCCTATAATTCACCCCTCCACTTT. This translates into CASSPGEAYNSPLHF.

This clone was observed a handful of times. This chain joins TRBV3-1 (or the pseudogene TRBV3-2) and TRBJ1-4; D is uncertain. V was cut by 4 bases and J by 0 bases, with 9 bases left in between. The CDR3 has 15 residues. Germline-derived CDR1 and CDR2 are LGHDT and YNNKEL (reference sequence). CDR3 sequence: CASSRGGSTNEKLFF. DNA of the CDR3: TGTGCCAGCAGCCGCGGAGGGTCAACTAATGAAAAACTGTTTTTT.

The table lists this clone with a few counts. The chain is built from TRBV10-1 and TRBJ1-1, with D maybe TRBD1 (5 bases). Looked up from germline, CDR1 is WNHNN and CDR2 is SYGVQD (reference sequence). This CDR3 comprises 14 residues. The V end lost 3 bases, the J end lost 6 bases, and 14 bases lay between the germline ends. CDR3 nucleotide sequence: TGCGCCAGCAGTGAATCGGGGGGATTCCCTGAAGCTTTCTTT. The encoded protein is CASSESGGFPEAFF.

The V gene is TRBV7-2, the J gene TRBJ2-1; D is perhaps TRBD2 (6 bases). V lost 1 base and J lost 1, with 17 bases in between. The CDR3 spans 18 residues. Germline V gene data show CDR1 as SGHTA and CDR2 as FQGNSA. The CDR3 bases are TGTGCCAGCAGCTTAGATAGCGGAACAGCCGATTCCTACAATGAGCAGTTCTTC. It specifies CASSLDSGTADSYNEQFF.

The chain uses TRBV6-6 and TRBJ2-7, with D unresolved. Trimming removed 0 bases from V and 0 bases from J, with 0 bases in between. This CDR3 has 12 amino acids. Germline-derived CDR1 and CDR2 are MNHNY and SVGAGI (reference sequence). This CDR3 is CASSYSSYEQYF. The CDR3 nucleotides are TGTGCCAGCAGTTACTCCTCCTACGAGCAGTACTTC.

The V gene is TRBV11-2, the J gene TRBJ1-6; D is undetermined. The CDR3 length is 16 residues. Germline V gives CDR1 SGHAT, CDR2 FQNNGV. The V gene lost 4 bases and the J gene lost 0 bases, with 10 bases spanning the gap. The CDR3 region is CASSSAQSSYNSPLHF. CDR3 DNA: TGTGCCAGCAGCTCTGCTCAGAGCTCCTATAATTCACCCCTCCACTTT.

This clone has a single count. This chain joins TRBV6-6 and TRBJ2-3; a weak D match, TRBD2 (6 bases). There are 10 residues in the CDR3. CDR1 MNHNY and CDR2 SVGAGI come from the germline V gene (reference sequence). The CDR3 reads CAVGGDTQYF. As DNA, the CDR3 is TGTGCGGTCGGGGGAGATACGCAGTATTTT.